The present T cell receptor (beta chain) was sequenced within a study of T cells in localized non-small cell lung cancer. Profiling relied on immunoSEQ multiplex PCR, and the TCRdb table lists in-frame clones only, not all of them. The sample lists about 1,600 clones; under 40% were seen once. As for this clone: Its antigen is unidentified.

Study-wide points: Sequence data derive from only one tumor region, so heterogeneity remains possible. Appearances in adjacent lung were noted for a median around 55 of the top 100 tumor clones.

The germline V gene encodes CDR1 SGHNT and CDR2 YENEEA. Trimming took 5 bases from V and 4 from J, leaving 14 bases between them. The CDR3 contains 14 residues. The chain joins TRBV11-3 to TRBJ1-1; TRBD1 might be the D (6 bases). The receptor comes from a female donor older than 55 with stage II squamous cell lung carcinoma. This specimen was normal lung tissue next to the tumor, taken before any cancer treatment. The CDR3 region is CASSAGRGSTEAFF. In DNA form, the CDR3 reads TGTGCCAGCAGCGCCGGCAGGGGATCCACTGAAGCTTTCTTT. Full variable domain (missing parts from reference TRBV11-3 and TRBJ1-1): EAGVVQSPRYKIIEKKQPVAFWCNPISGHNTLYWYLQNLGQGPELLIRYENEEAVDDSQLPKDRFSAERLKGVDSTLKIQPAELGDSAVYLCASSAGRGSTEAFFGQGTRLTVV.